These 8 T cell receptor beta chains were sequenced from one sample in a study of blood T cell repertoires in COVID-19. Libraries were prepared by immunoSEQ multiplex PCR; TCRdb keeps only in-frame clonotypes and omits some of them. The sample yields some 100,000 clones, 86% seen once. Sequences were obtained from peripheral blood. These receptor sequences come from a man aged 65 to 85 who had recovered from COVID-19.

This rearrangement joins TRBV20-1 to TRBJ2-5; D possibly corresponds to TRBD1 (6 bases). CDR1 DFQATT and CDR2 SNEGSKA come from the germline V gene (reference sequence). Trimming removed 3 bases from V and 5 bases from J, with 13 bases in between. There are 13 residues in the CDR3. CDR3 in DNA: TGCAGTGCTAGTTACAGGGTACTGGAGACCCAGTACTTC. This gives the protein CSASYRVLETQYF.

V and J are TRBV5-1 and TRBJ2-1, with D maybe TRBD2 (6 bases). Germline lookup yields CDR1 SGHRS and CDR2 YFSETQ. The ends were cut back, 0 bases at V and 8 bases at J, with 18 bases in the middle. The CDR3 loop spans 16 amino acids. CDR3 protein: CASSLAPGARQYEQFF. DNA of the CDR3: TGCGCCAGCAGCTTGGCCCCGGGAGCCCGCCAGTATGAGCAGTTCTTC.

The gene calls are TRBV28 and TRBJ2-1; 9 positions match TRBD1. There are 16 residues in the CDR3. The germline gives CDR1 MDHEN, CDR2 SYDVKM. V dropped 8 bases and J dropped 10; count of bases not matched to a gene: 18. The CDR3 DNA reads as TGTGCCAGCCACGAAACCCGGGGGACAGGGCGGCGAGAGCAGTTCTTC. Translating it yields CASHETRGTGRREQFF.

Here the CDR3 reads CASSLNPAGANEQYF. The CDR3 DNA sequence: TGTGCCAGCAGCTTAAACCCAGCGGGAGCCAACGAGCAGTACTTC. The V and J genes are TRBV7-3 and TRBJ2-7; 8 bases are a match to TRBD2. Germline trimming cut 1 base from V and 5 bases from J; bases unmatched to any gene: 7. The CDR3 has 15 residues. Germline loops: CDR1 SGHTA, CDR2 FQGTGA.

The chain links TRBV7-2 to TRBJ2-2, with D possibly being TRBD2 (6 bases). The CDR3 is made up of 15 amino acids. CDR1 is SGHTA, CDR2 FQGNSA, per germline. V shed 5 bases and J shed 7 bases, with 17 bases lying between them. The CDR3 sequence: CASSLWTTADGELFF. In DNA form, the CDR3 reads TGTGCCAGCAGCCTATGGACTACCGCTGACGGGGAGCTGTTTTTT.

The genes are TRBV27 and TRBJ1-6; no definite D call. V was pared by 6 bases and J by 2 bases, with 8 bases between. The CDR3 extends over 14 amino acids. Germline V gene sequence: CDR1 MNHEY, CDR2 SMNVEV (reference sequence). The CDR3 loop is CASREAPYNSPLHF. CDR3 nucleotides: TGTGCCAGCAGGGAGGCCCCCTATAATTCACCCCTCCACTTT.

CDR3 in amino acids: CASSLAGGSQETQYF. The CDR3 region has the DNA TGCGCCAGCAGCTTGGCTGGGGGGAGTCAAGAGACCCAGTACTTC. The chain couples TRBV5-1 to TRBJ2-5, with D tentatively TRBD2 (6 bases). The ends were cut back, 0 bases at V and 2 bases at J, with 11 bases in the middle. The CDR3 contains 15 residues. Germline CDR1 SGHRS, CDR2 YFSETQ.

As regards this clone: Additional DNA sequences in this sample encode the identical CDR3. The V and J genes are TRBV5-1 and TRBJ2-7; 10 nucleotides match TRBD2. This CDR3 has 14 amino acids. Germline V gives CDR1 SGHRS, CDR2 YFSETQ. V shed 4 bases, J shed 2 bases, and the junction held 3 bases outside the gene matches. CDR3 loop: CASSPTSGTYEQYF. The CDR3 DNA is TGCGCCAGCAGCCCTACTAGCGGGACCTACGAGCAGTACTTC. Filled out from reference TRBV5-1 and TRBJ2-7, the complete variable domain reads KAGVTQTPRYLIKTRGQQVTLSCSPISGHRSVSWYQQTPGQGLQFLFEYFSETQRNKGNFPGRFSGRQFSNSRSEMNVSTLELGDSALYLCASSPTSGTYEQYFGPGTRLTVT.